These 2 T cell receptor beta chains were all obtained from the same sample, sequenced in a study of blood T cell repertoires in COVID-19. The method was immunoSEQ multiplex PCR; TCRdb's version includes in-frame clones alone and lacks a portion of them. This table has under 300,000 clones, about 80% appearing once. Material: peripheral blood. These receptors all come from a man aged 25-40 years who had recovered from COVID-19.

CDR3 sequence reads: CASSFLRGRVGYTF. The CDR3 nucleotides read TGTGCCAGCAGCTTTCTTAGGGGTCGTGTAGGCTACACCTTC. The gene calls are TRBV5-6 and TRBJ1-2, with TRBD1 as a possible D gene (5 bases). CDR3 length equals 14 residues. Looked up from germline, CDR1 is SGHDT and CDR2 is YYEEEE. Between the trimmed V and J ends, which lost 2 bases and 8 bases, there was a span of 16 bases.

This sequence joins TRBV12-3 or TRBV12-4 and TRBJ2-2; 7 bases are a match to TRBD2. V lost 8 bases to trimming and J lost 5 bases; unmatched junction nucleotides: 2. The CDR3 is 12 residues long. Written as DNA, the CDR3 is TGTGCCAGCGGGGGGGGGACCGGGGAGCTGTTTTTT. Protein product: CASGGGTGELFF.